The 27 T cell receptor beta chains below come from one sample, sequenced in a study of Graves' ophthalmopathy and Graves' hyperthyroidism. RNA transcripts were the template, and TCR beta CDR3 regions were amplified from them. Following a first-round RT-PCR that used HTBI primers, a second-round multiplex PCR was carried out. TCRdb used MiXCR to reprocess the multiplex PCR reads, holding one entry per CDR3 protein. The table shows under 350,000 distinct CDR3 sequences, with roughly 15% occurring only once. The sequenced sample was peripheral blood. These receptors were taken from an adult man with Graves' ophthalmopathy.

This clonotype was observed at least ten times. The chain carries TRBV20-1 and TRBJ2-7; D perhaps matches TRBD1 (6 bases). The CDR3 consists of 13 residues. The V gene's germline CDR1 is DFQATT and CDR2 SNEGSKA (reference sequence). V was clipped by 6 bases and J by 2 bases, with 14 bases between them. CDR3 bases: TGCAGTGCCTTCCTGGGGGCCACCTACGAGCAGTACTTC. It yields the protein CSAFLGATYEQYF.

The sample holds many counts of this clonotype. The J gene is TRBJ1-2, the V gene TRBV6-5, with 8 bases lining up with TRBD1. The CDR3 is made up of 13 amino acids. The germline gives CDR1 MNHEY, CDR2 SVGAGI. V lost 7 bases and J lost 8; bases outside the gene matches: 9. The CDR3 spells CASTGQGIGGYTF. CDR3 in DNA: TGTGCCAGCACCGGACAGGGAATAGGCGGCTACACCTTC.

The table lists this clonotype with many counts. The V gene is TRBV27, the J gene TRBJ1-5; D is perhaps TRBD1 (6 bases). Trimming removed 5 bases at V and 1 base at J, with 12 bases between. Germline V gene data show CDR1 as MNHEY and CDR2 as SMNVEV (reference sequence). This CDR3 region has 15 residues. As DNA, the CDR3 is TGTGCCAGCAGTAAATCAGGGGTAAGCAATCAGCCCCAGCATTTT. Protein sequence: CASSKSGVSNQPQHF.

This clonotype was detected ten times or more. The rearrangement links TRBV7-9 to TRBJ2-7; D ambiguous. The germline V gene has CDR1 SEHNR and CDR2 FQNEAQ (reference sequence). CDR3 length: 11 amino acids. Between the trimmed V and J ends, which lost 2 bases and 7 bases, there was a span of 6 bases. Here the CDR3 reads CASSLTQEQYF. As DNA, the CDR3 is TGTGCCAGCAGCTTAACCCAGGAGCAGTACTTC. The entire variable domain, with the rest obtained from reference TRBV7-9 and TRBJ2-7, is as follows: DTGVSQNPRHKITKRGQNVTFRCDPISEHNRLYWYRQTLGQGPEFLTYFQNEAQLEKSRLLSDRFSAERPKGSFSTLEIQRTEQGDSAMYLCASSLTQEQYFGPGTRLTVT.

This clonotype was seen ten or more times. The rearrangement uses TRBV5-4 and TRBJ2-5; D is possibly TRBD1 (6 bases). Germline lookup yields CDR1 SGHNT and CDR2 YYREEE (reference sequence). Between the trimmed V and J ends, which lost 4 bases and 1 base, there was a span of 14 bases. The length of the CDR3 is 15 residues. The CDR3: CASSVRGQPQETQYF. As DNA, the CDR3 is TGTGCCAGCAGCGTTAGGGGACAACCCCAAGAGACCCAGTACTTC.

The sample holds one count of this clonotype. This sequence joins TRBV28 and TRBJ2-5; perhaps TRBD2 as D (6 bases). Germline-derived CDR1 and CDR2 are MDHEN and SYDVKM. Deletions cut 6 bases from V and 5 bases from J, with 16 bases between. This CDR3 has 14 amino acids. The CDR3 here is CASRSSVVRETQYF. As DNA, the CDR3 is TGTGCCAGCAGATCTAGCGTGGTTAGGGAGACCCAGTACTTC.

Ten or more counts support this clonotype. The chain recombines TRBV12-3 or TRBV12-4 with TRBJ1-6; 8 bases agree with TRBD1. Losses at the gene ends were 8 bases for V and 9 bases for J; bases not matched to a gene: 3. The CDR3 is made up of 12 amino acids. The CDR3 reads CASRTGLSPLHF. DNA of the CDR3: TGTGCCAGCCGGACAGGGCTTTCACCCCTCCACTTT.

This clonotype has at least ten counts. This chain connects TRBV13 to TRBJ2-6; 8 bases agree with TRBD2. With 5 bases clipped from V and 2 bases from J, the junction kept 11 bases outside the gene matches. The CDR3 sequence is 18 residues long. Germline V gives CDR1 PRHDT, CDR2 FYEKMQ (reference sequence). CDR3 loop: CASSPRARGGPGANVLTF. CDR3 sequence (DNA): TGTGCCAGCAGCCCCCGGGCCCGGGGGGGACCTGGGGCCAACGTCCTGACTTTC.

The genes are TRBV20-1 and TRBJ1-1, with 8 bases identical to TRBD1. The trim removed 3 bases at V and 5 bases at J, leaving 8 bases unmatched. Germline V CDR1 and CDR2: DFQATT, SNEGSKA (reference sequence). The CDR3 spans 14 residues. The CDR3 reads CSARAGGRPTEAFF. CDR3 sequence (DNA): TGCAGTGCTAGGGCAGGGGGCCGGCCAACTGAAGCTTTCTTT.

The table lists this clonotype with many counts. The rearrangement links TRBV19 to TRBJ2-2; TRBD1 or TRBD2 may be the D gene (6 bases each). Germline values: CDR1 LNHDA, CDR2 SQIVND (reference sequence). V was shortened by 5 bases and J by 5 bases, with 12 bases between the two germline ends. CDR3 size: 14 residues. The CDR3 coding sequence is TGTGCCAGTAGTCGGGGGCCGGGAACCGGGGAGCTGTTTTTT. Its protein product is CASSRGPGTGELFF. Filled out from reference TRBV19 and TRBJ2-2, the complete variable domain reads DGGITQSPKYLFRKEGQNVTLSCEQNLNHDAMYWYRQDPGQGLRLIYYSQIVNDFQKGDIAEGYSVSREKKESFPLTVTSAQKNPTAFYLCASSRGPGTGELFFGEGSRLTVL.

Ten or more counts support this clonotype. The chain joins TRBV9 to TRBJ2-7; D call uncertain. The germline V and J ends were trimmed by 0 bases and 5 bases, with 15 bases remaining between them. Germline loops: CDR1 SGDLS, CDR2 YYNGEE. This CDR3 has 15 residues. The CDR3 here is CASSVGYSILDEQYF. DNA of the CDR3: TGTGCCAGCAGCGTAGGTTATTCGATTCTAGACGAGCAGTACTTC.

This clonotype has ten or more counts. V and J are TRBV12-3 or TRBV12-4 and TRBJ2-7; D gene unclear. The CDR3 sequence is 14 residues long. V shed 4 bases and J shed 5 bases, with 15 bases lying between them. The CDR3 loop reads CASSSSLGLDEQYF. The CDR3 DNA follows: TGTGCCAGCAGTTCCTCGCTGGGCCTTGACGAGCAGTACTTC.

This clonotype was picked up one time. The chain joins TRBV12-3 or TRBV12-4 to TRBJ1-2; no clear D. V shed 4 bases and J shed 5 bases, with 14 bases lying between them. The CDR3 totals 14 residues. The CDR3 nucleotides read TGTGCCAGCAGTTCAACCTCGATGGTTTATGGCTACACCTTC. Its protein is CASSSTSMVYGYTF.

This clonotype appeared many times. The rearrangement links TRBV6-5 to TRBJ2-5; 12 bases are a match to TRBD2. Germline CDR1 and CDR2: MNHEY and SVGAGI. The CDR3 covers 17 residues. Trimming removed 8 bases from V and 0 bases from J; junction bases left unmatched: 10. CDR3 DNA: TGTGCCAGCGGCAGGGGAGGACTAGCGGGATACCAAGAGACCCAGTACTTC. Translating gives CASGRGGLAGYQETQYF.

CDR3 sequence reads: CASGGWTEAFF. In DNA form, the CDR3 reads TGTGCCAGCGGCGGTTGGACTGAAGCTTTCTTT. The V call is TRBV27, the J call TRBJ1-1; D unresolved. The V and J ends lost 8 bases and 5 bases respectively, with 9 bases between them. Germline values: CDR1 MNHEY, CDR2 SMNVEV (reference sequence). The CDR3 spans 11 residues.

This clonotype has ten or more counts. This chain joins TRBV12-3 or TRBV12-4 and TRBJ2-5, with 8 bases lining up with TRBD2. This CDR3 has 14 amino acids. V shed 7 bases and J 5 bases; nucleotides not matched to a gene: 9. The CDR3 loop reads CASNPLSGGETQYF. Written as DNA, the CDR3 is TGTGCCAGCAACCCCCTCTCGGGAGGGGAGACCCAGTACTTC.

This clonotype was counted at least ten times. This chain joins TRBV20-1 and TRBJ2-6, with D perhaps matching TRBD1 (5 bases). CDR3 length: 18 amino acids. Germline V lookup: CDR1 DFQATT, CDR2 SNEGSKA (reference sequence). Trimming cost V 3 bases and J 0 bases, with 18 bases left between them. The CDR3 sequence is CSARSPARVSSGANVLTF. CDR3 in DNA: TGCAGTGCTAGGTCACCTGCCAGGGTTAGCTCTGGGGCCAACGTCCTGACTTTC.

At least ten counts were recorded for this clonotype. The chain employs TRBV6-1 and TRBJ2-4; D remains unclear. The CDR3 extends over 12 amino acids. V was shortened by 6 bases and J by 11 bases, with 14 bases between the two germline ends. Germline V gene sequence: CDR1 MNHNS, CDR2 SASEGT. This CDR3 reads CASRTQAFVQYF. CDR3 nucleotide sequence: TGTGCCAGCAGGACCCAGGCGTTTGTTCAGTACTTC.

This clonotype occurred many times. The chain recombines TRBV18 with TRBJ1-1; 9 positions agree with TRBD1. The junction had 4 bases not matched to a gene; V was cut back by 0 bases and J by 2 bases. Germline CDR1 is KGHSH and CDR2 is LQKENI. This CDR3 has 16 amino acids. The CDR3 loop reads CASSPPDRGANTEAFF. DNA for the CDR3: TGTGCCAGCTCACCACCGGACAGGGGAGCCAACACTGAAGCTTTCTTT.

The sample holds many counts of this clonotype. The CDR3 region is CASSSAGVPYEQYF. CDR3 sequence (DNA): TGTGCCAGCAGTTCGGCAGGCGTCCCCTACGAGCAGTACTTC. The chain links TRBV12-3 or TRBV12-4 to TRBJ2-7, with D uncertain. Between the trimmed V and J ends, which lost 4 bases and 2 bases, there was a span of 12 bases. This CDR3 spans 14 amino acids.

In its sample, this clonotype was seen many times. The V call is TRBV7-8, the J call TRBJ2-5, with D unclear. The germline gives CDR1 SGHVS, CDR2 FQNEAQ. Between the trimmed V and J ends, which lost 2 bases and 1 base, there was a span of 5 bases. The CDR3 runs 13 residues. The DNA for the CDR3 is TGTGCCAGCAGCTTAAGATTCCAAGAGACCCAGTACTTC. Its translation: CASSLRFQETQYF.

This clonotype has a count of ten or more. J is TRBJ2-7 and V is TRBV6-2 or TRBV6-3; D remains unclear. V was pared by 2 bases and J by 2 bases, with 10 bases between. The CDR3 runs 14 residues. CDR1 MNHEY and CDR2 SVGEGT come from the germline V gene. The CDR3: CASSYQYGTYEQYF. Here the CDR3 DNA reads TGTGCCAGCAGTTACCAGTATGGAACCTACGAGCAGTACTTC.

This clonotype was seen at least ten times. The rearrangement uses TRBV12-3 or TRBV12-4 and TRBJ1-2; D not certain. The CDR3 is 13 residues long. Trimming removed 3 bases from V and 2 bases from J, with 7 bases in between. CDR3 bases: TGTGCCAGCAGTTTCGGTCAAAACTATGGCTACACCTTC. It encodes CASSFGQNYGYTF.

This clonotype was seen repeatedly, ten times or more. V usage is TRBV20-1 and J usage is TRBJ1-1, with 8 positions matching TRBD1. The junction had 11 bases not matched to a gene; V was cut back by 1 base and J by 4 bases. Germline V CDR1 and CDR2: DFQATT, SNEGSKA (reference sequence). The CDR3 loop spans 16 amino acids. The CDR3 DNA is TGCAGTGCTAGAGCCCCGACAGGGGTTCGTAGCACTGAAGCTTTCTTT. Protein sequence: CSARAPTGVRSTEAFF.

This clonotype was picked up one time. One junction end disagrees with the germline gene, perhaps due to a read error. This CDR3 reads CSANLPGYSYEQSF. DNA of the CDR3: TGCAGTGCTAATCTGCCGGGATACTCCTACGAGCAGTCCTTC. The rearrangement uses TRBV20-1 and TRBJ2-7; tentatively, D is TRBD2 (5 bases). CDR3 length: 14 residues. Germline V CDR1 and CDR2: DFQATT, SNEGSKA (reference sequence).

This clonotype was seen repeatedly, ten times or more. The rearrangement uses TRBV28 and TRBJ1-2; D is uncertain. Trimming took 8 bases from V and 4 from J, leaving 23 bases between them. CDR1 MDHEN and CDR2 SYDVKM come from the germline V gene. This CDR3 comprises 16 residues. The CDR3 loop is CASEDLGTTAGYGYTF. For the CDR3, the DNA is TGTGCCAGCGAGGATCTCGGAACCACGGCGGGCTATGGCTACACCTTC.

This clonotype was detected many times. The genes are TRBV6-1 and TRBJ2-7; D is uncertain. CDR1 and CDR2 from the germline V gene are MNHNS and SASEGT. CDR3 size: 11 residues. Trimming pared 8 bases from V and 1 base from J, leaving 6 bases between. The CDR3 nucleotides are TGTGCCAGCCGTGGATCCTACGAGCAGTACTTC. The encoded protein is CASRGSYEQYF.